This T cell receptor beta chain was retrieved from a study of shared clonotypes between healthy human individuals. Germline lookup yields CDR1 SGDLS and CDR2 YYNGEE. The CDR3 is made up of 13 amino acids. V dropped 3 bases and J dropped 4 bases, with 10 bases sitting between them. As handled by the study authors: With immunoSEQ giving junction-only sequences and no quality scores, filtering differed. Here immunoSEQ multiplex PCR was the method, and the copy in TCRdb shows in-frame clones only, minus some. V, J and clone size derive from that table, while D and trimming were established from the DNA sequence. The sample consists of about 1.9 million clones, approximately 92% of them appearing once. CD45RO-negative CD8 cells positively selected for CCR7 made up the naive population, which excluded terminally differentiated effector memory CD45RA+ cells. Healthy and HIV-negative, the adult donors had no recent acute infections or vaccinations.

The sequencing input was naive CD8+ T cells from PBMCs. This sequence was found in a man between 18 and 35 years old in good health. Some clones in this sample may be carry-over from other donors' samples. The V and J genes are TRBV9 and TRBJ1-1; D uncertain. The chain's CDR3 is CASSEGPGTEAFF. The CDR3 DNA reads as TGTGCCAGCAGCGAGGGCCCTGGCACTGAAGCTTTCTTT.